This entry describes one TCR beta chain. Its antigen is still unknown. The sample is drawn from a study of cytomegalovirus exposure and HLA in healthy donors. The CDR3 loop spans 14 amino acids. Looked up from germline, CDR1 is SGHDN and CDR2 is FVKESK. With 2 bases removed from V and 3 bases from J, the gap between germline ends came to 10 bases. Primers for the PCR totalled 60 Vbeta and 13 Jbeta. In the source study's methods: A later analysis tallied approximately 87 million unique TCR beta chains, around 9.9 million of them shared. The data were produced by immunoSEQ multiplex PCR, yet TCRdb's version contains in-frame clones alone and is incomplete. V and J calls and clone size are as listed in that table; D and trimming were resolved from the DNA. The specimen's table records some 48,000 clones. Notes on the study in general: Earlier findings revealed that most TCR beta V segments proved productive either about 87% or about 30% of the time.

The specimen sequenced was PBMCs. This clonotype originated in a male donor in good health and CMV-seropositive. The chain has TRBV14 and TRBJ2-5, with D possibly matching TRBD1 (6 bases). CDR3 in amino acids: CASSQRTEEETQYF. The CDR3 DNA reads TGTGCCAGCAGCCAAAGGACAGAAGAAGAGACCCAGTACTTC. Complete variable domain (other parts from reference TRBV14 and TRBJ2-5): EAGVTQFPSHSVIEKGQTVTLRCDPISGHDNLYWYRRVMGKEIKFLLHFVKESKQDESGMPNNRFLAERTGGTYSTLKVQPAELEDSGVYFCASSQRTEEETQYFGPGTRLLVL.